The sequence of this TCR beta chain was determined in a study of blood T cell repertoires in COVID-19. The CDR3 loop spans 14 amino acids. Trimming removed 5 bases from V and 7 bases from J, with 15 bases in between. The germline V gene has CDR1 SGHAT and CDR2 FQNNGV. This clone has more than one count but fewer than ten. Assay: immunoSEQ multiplex PCR; the TCRdb copy retains only in-frame clones and omits some. Among 68,000 or so clones listed, about 86% were seen once. The chain has TRBV11-2 and TRBJ2-1, with a weak D call TRBD2 (6 bases). The sample consisted of peripheral blood. This receptor was obtained from a man aged 50-60 years with acute or convalescent COVID-19. CDR3 sequence: CASSLWRAGNEQFF. CDR3 coding DNA: TGTGCCAGCAGCCTTTGGAGGGCGGGGAATGAGCAGTTCTTC. Full variable domain (missing parts from reference TRBV11-2 and TRBJ2-1): EAGVAQSPRYKIIEKRQSVAFWCNPISGHATLYWYQQILGQGPKLLIQFQNNGVVDDSQLPKDRFSAERLKGVDSTLKIQPAKLEDSAVYLCASSLWRAGNEQFFGPGTRLTVL.